The clone carrying this TCR beta chain showed up just a few times. J was trimmed by 1 base and V by 6 bases; bases with no gene match: 4. Germline CDR1 is SGHVS and CDR2 is FQNEAQ. This CDR3 is 15 amino acids long. PCR amplification relied on 60 Vbeta primers (plus 13 Jbeta primers). Method: immunoSEQ multiplex PCR; TCRdb's copy keeps in-frame clones and lacks some. The sample lists 150,000 to 200,000 clones; 10% to 15% were seen once. These data originate in a study of cytomegalovirus exposure and HLA in healthy donors. On the study more broadly: A prior analysis found roughly 100 million unique TCR beta sequences from around 180 million T cells. A data release that came early held tens of millions of unique TCRs from HLA-typed donors.

The source material was PBMCs. The source is a man between 45 and 60 years old in good health and CMV-seropositive. V usage is TRBV7-8 and J usage is TRBJ2-5; 11 bases are a match to TRBD2. In nucleotides, the CDR3 is TGTGCCAGCAGTGGGACTAGCGGCGGCCAAGAGACCCAGTACTTC. Translation gives CASSGTSGGQETQYF. The full variable domain, rest sourced from reference TRBV7-8 and TRBJ2-5, is GAGVSQSPRYKVAKRGQDVALRCDPISGHVSLFWYQQALGQGPEFLTYFQNEAQLDKSGLPSDRFFAERPEGSVSTLKIQRTQQEDSAVYLCASSGTSGGQETQYFGPGTRLLVL.